This TCR beta chain comes out of a study of CD8+CD57+ T cells in acquired aplastic anemia. Study details: Quantities of DNA derived from sorted CD4+ and CD8+ cells averaged approximately 3.3 ug. General study results and limits: Patients had roughly 29 CD8+ CDR3 sequences in common with controls (the shared set). Simpson's diversity of CD8+ cells was not significantly different in patients compared with controls.

Genomic DNA was employed as the template in profiling TCR beta VDJ and CDR3. TCRdb reanalysed the reads using MiXCR and keeps one entry per CDR3 protein. The sample shows a few hundred thousand distinct CDR3 sequences, approximately 35% of them seen only once. Looked up from germline, CDR1 is SNHLY and CDR2 is FYNNEI. The CDR3 runs to 13 residues. V lost 7 bases to trimming and J lost 0 bases, with 7 bases between them. This clonotype was detected ten times or more. As yet, its antigen is unknown. V and J are TRBV2 and TRBJ1-5, with D unclear. Sequencing was done on a sample of sorted CD4+, CD8+, or CD8+CD57+ T cells (not recorded which) from PBMCs. The receptor was derived from a human donor in good health, serving as a control. The DNA for the CDR3 is TGTGCCAGCACTGGGAATAGCAATCAGCCCCAGCATTTT. It codes for CASTGNSNQPQHF.